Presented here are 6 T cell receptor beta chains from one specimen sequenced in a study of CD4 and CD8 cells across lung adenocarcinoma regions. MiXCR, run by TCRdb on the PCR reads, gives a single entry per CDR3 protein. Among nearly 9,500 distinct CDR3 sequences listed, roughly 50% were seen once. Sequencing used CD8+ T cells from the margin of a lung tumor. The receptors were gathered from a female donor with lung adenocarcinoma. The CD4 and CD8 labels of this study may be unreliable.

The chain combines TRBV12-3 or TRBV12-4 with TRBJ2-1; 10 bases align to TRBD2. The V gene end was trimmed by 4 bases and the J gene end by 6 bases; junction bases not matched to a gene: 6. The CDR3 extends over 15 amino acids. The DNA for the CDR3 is TGTGCCAGCAGTTCATCTAGCGGGAGATCCAATGAGCAGTTCTTC. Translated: CASSSSSGRSNEQFF.

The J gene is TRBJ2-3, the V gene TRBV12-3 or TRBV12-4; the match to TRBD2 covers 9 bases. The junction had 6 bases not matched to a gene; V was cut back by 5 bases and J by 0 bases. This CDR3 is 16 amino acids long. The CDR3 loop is CASSPTSGYSTDTQYF. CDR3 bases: TGTGCCAGCAGTCCGACTAGCGGCTATAGCACAGATACGCAGTATTTT.

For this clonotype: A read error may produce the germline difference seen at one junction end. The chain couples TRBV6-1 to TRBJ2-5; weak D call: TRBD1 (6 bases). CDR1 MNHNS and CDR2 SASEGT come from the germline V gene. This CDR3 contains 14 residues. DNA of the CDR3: TGTGCGGGCAGTGGGGGCGGAGGTCAAGATACCCAGTATTTC. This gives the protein CAGSGGGGQDTQYF.

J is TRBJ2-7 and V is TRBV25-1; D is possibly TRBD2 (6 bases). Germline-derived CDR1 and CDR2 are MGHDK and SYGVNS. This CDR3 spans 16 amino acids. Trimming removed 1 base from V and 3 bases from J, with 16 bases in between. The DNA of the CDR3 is TGTGCCAGCAGTGAATCGGCGCGGGAACTCCACTACGAGCAGTACTTC. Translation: CASSESARELHYEQYF.

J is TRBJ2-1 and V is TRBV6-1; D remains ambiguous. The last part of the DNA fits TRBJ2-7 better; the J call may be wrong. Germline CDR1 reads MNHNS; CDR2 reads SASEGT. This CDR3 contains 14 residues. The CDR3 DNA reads TGTGCCAGCAGTGAAGTACCGCCCCCTGGCGAGCAGTACTTC. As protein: CASSEVPPPGEQYF.

The CDR3 sequence is CATKRDSYEQYF. CDR3 coding DNA: TGTGCCACCAAACGGGACAGCTACGAGCAGTACTTC. The chain recombines TRBV10-3 with TRBJ2-1; TRBD1 aligns across 7 bases. With the DNA end fitting TRBJ2-7 better, the J assignment may be wrong. The length of the CDR3 is 12 residues. Germline V lookup: CDR1 ENHRY, CDR2 SYGVKD.